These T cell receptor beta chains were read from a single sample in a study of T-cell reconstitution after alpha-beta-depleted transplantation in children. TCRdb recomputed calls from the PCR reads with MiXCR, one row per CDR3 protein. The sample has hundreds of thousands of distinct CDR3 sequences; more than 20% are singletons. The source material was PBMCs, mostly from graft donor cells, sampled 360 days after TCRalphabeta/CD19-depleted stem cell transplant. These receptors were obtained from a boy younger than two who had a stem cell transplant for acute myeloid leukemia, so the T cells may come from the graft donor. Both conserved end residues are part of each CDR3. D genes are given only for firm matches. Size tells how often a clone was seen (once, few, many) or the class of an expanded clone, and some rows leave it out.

CDR3nt: TGCGCCAGCAGCACCGGCGCGACCGCGGTGATGGGCAATCAGCCCCAGCATTTT; CDR3aa: CASSTGATAVMGNQPQHF; d_gene: NA; abundance: few; j_gene: TRBJ1-5; v_gene: TRBV5-1
CDR3nt: TGTGCCAGCAGCCGTCGAGCGGGGGGGCGTAATGAGCAGTTCTTC; CDR3aa: CASSRRAGGRNEQFF; d_gene: TRBD2; abundance: NA; j_gene: TRBJ2-1; v_gene: TRBV11-2
CDR3nt: TGTGCCAGCAGTTACGTGACAGGGGAAAAGAAACTGTTTTTT; CDR3aa: CASSYVTGEKKLFF; d_gene: TRBD1; abundance: few; j_gene: TRBJ1-4; v_gene: TRBV6-5
CDR3nt: TGCAGTGACTCGGGACTAGCTCAAGAGACCCAGTACTTC; CDR3aa: CSDSGLAQETQYF; d_gene: TRBD2; abundance: few; j_gene: TRBJ2-5; v_gene: TRBV20-1
CDR3nt: TGTGCCAGCAGTTACGGACAGGGGTTTTCCTACGAGCAGTACTTC; CDR3aa: CASSYGQGFSYEQYF; d_gene: TRBD1; abundance: few; j_gene: TRBJ2-7; v_gene: TRBV6-5
CDR3nt: TGCAGTGCTAGAGATCTACACCGTGAGACAGGCGGCACAGATACGCAGTATTTT; CDR3aa: CSARDLHRETGGTDTQYF; d_gene: NA; abundance: few; j_gene: TRBJ2-3; v_gene: TRBV20-1
CDR3nt: TGTGCCAGCAGTTACGCGCGGGGATTTGGTAGTACGCAGTATTTT; CDR3aa: CASSYARGFGSTQYF; d_gene: NA; abundance: few; j_gene: TRBJ2-3; v_gene: TRBV6-5
CDR3nt: TGCAGTGCTAGAGTAACGGGACTGGTAGAGACCCAGTACTTC; CDR3aa: CSARVTGLVETQYF; d_gene: NA; abundance: few; j_gene: TRBJ2-5; v_gene: TRBV20-1
CDR3nt: TGTGCCAGCAGCTTAGATGTCCACAGGGCCTCCTCTGGGGCCAACGTCCTGACTTTC; CDR3aa: CASSLDVHRASSGANVLTF; d_gene: NA; abundance: many; j_gene: TRBJ2-6; v_gene: TRBV11-2
CDR3nt: TGTGCCAGCAGTGAAGTTGGGAGTCAAGAGACCCAGTACTTC; CDR3aa: CASSEVGSQETQYF; d_gene: NA; abundance: few; j_gene: TRBJ2-5; v_gene: TRBV6-1
CDR3nt: TGCGCCAGCAGCCAAGAGCCAGGAGCTCAGCCCCAGCATTTT; CDR3aa: CASSQEPGAQPQHF; d_gene: NA; abundance: NA; j_gene: TRBJ1-5; v_gene: TRBV4-1
CDR3nt: TGCGCCAGCAGCCTGGAAACTTGGGCTGTGAACACTGAAGCTTTCTTT; CDR3aa: CASSLETWAVNTEAFF; d_gene: NA; abundance: NA; j_gene: TRBJ1-1; v_gene: TRBV5-1
CDR3nt: TGCAGTGCTAGGGTGGCAGGGGATGGGGAGACCCAGTACTTC; CDR3aa: CSARVAGDGETQYF; d_gene: NA; abundance: NA; j_gene: TRBJ2-5; v_gene: TRBV20-1
CDR3nt: TGTGCCAGCACAGGGGGGGGTAATCAGCCCCAGCATTTT; CDR3aa: CASTGGGNQPQHF; d_gene: TRBD1; abundance: NA; j_gene: TRBJ1-5; v_gene: TRBV12-3/TRBV12-4
CDR3nt: TGTGCCAGCAGCCCGCGGGGACAGGGAGTCAATACGCAGTATTTT; CDR3aa: CASSPRGQGVNTQYF; d_gene: TRBD1; abundance: few; j_gene: TRBJ2-3; v_gene: TRBV7-2
CDR3nt: TGCAGCCAACACCGCAGCGGCACAGATACGCAGTATTTT; CDR3aa: CSQHRSGTDTQYF; d_gene: NA; abundance: many; j_gene: TRBJ2-3; v_gene: TRBV29-1
CDR3nt: TGTGCCAGCAGCCTTACTAATGAAGGGAACTCACCCCTCCACTTT; CDR3aa: CASSLTNEGNSPLHF; d_gene: NA; abundance: NA; j_gene: TRBJ1-6; v_gene: TRBV7-9
CDR3nt: TGCAGTGCTAGGACTAGCGGGGGGCGCGAGCAGTACTTC; CDR3aa: CSARTSGGREQYF; d_gene: TRBD2; abundance: few; j_gene: TRBJ2-7; v_gene: TRBV20-1
CDR3nt: TGCAGCGTTGTGGCCCTGAACGCGAACACCGGGGAGCTGTTTTTT; CDR3aa: CSVVALNANTGELFF; d_gene: NA; abundance: many; j_gene: TRBJ2-2; v_gene: TRBV29-1
CDR3nt: TGTGCCAGCAGCCCAGGGTACGAAGCTTTCTTT; CDR3aa: CASSPGYEAFF; d_gene: NA; abundance: NA; j_gene: TRBJ1-1; v_gene: TRBV12-3/TRBV12-4
CDR3nt: TGCGCCAGCAGCTCAGGGGACGACTATGGCTACACCTTC; CDR3aa: CASSSGDDYGYTF; d_gene: NA; abundance: few; j_gene: TRBJ1-2; v_gene: TRBV5-1
CDR3nt: TGTGCCAGCAGTTACTCGCTGAGGGGTAGCACAGATACGCAGTATTTT; CDR3aa: CASSYSLRGSTDTQYF; d_gene: NA; abundance: once; j_gene: TRBJ2-3; v_gene: TRBV6-5
CDR3nt: TGTGCCAGCTGCCCCCCAGGGTACAATGAGCAGTTCTTC; CDR3aa: CASCPPGYNEQFF; d_gene: NA; abundance: NA; j_gene: TRBJ2-1; v_gene: TRBV12-3/TRBV12-4
CDR3nt: TGCAGTGCTGCCAACGCGGGGCCCCACACCGGGGAGCTGTTTTTT; CDR3aa: CSAANAGPHTGELFF; d_gene: NA; abundance: few; j_gene: TRBJ2-2; v_gene: TRBV20-1
CDR3nt: TGCAGTGCTAGAACAGGGGGCCAGCAGTTCTTC; CDR3aa: CSARTGGQQFF; d_gene: TRBD1; abundance: many; j_gene: TRBJ2-1; v_gene: TRBV20-1
CDR3nt: TGCAGTGGTACGGGACAGCCAGAGACCCAGTACTTC; CDR3aa: CSGTGQPETQYF; d_gene: TRBD1; abundance: NA; j_gene: TRBJ2-5; v_gene: TRBV20-1
CDR3nt: TGTGCCACCAGCAGAGAGGGTAGCGGGGGCCACCAAGAGACCCAGTACTTC; CDR3aa: CATSREGSGGHQETQYF; d_gene: TRBD2; abundance: few; j_gene: TRBJ2-5; v_gene: TRBV15
CDR3nt: TGCAGTGCCGTAGCGGGCTGGGGGGCCGATAGCAATCAGCCCCAGCATTTT; CDR3aa: CSAVAGWGADSNQPQHF; d_gene: NA; abundance: NA; j_gene: TRBJ1-5; v_gene: TRBV20-1
CDR3nt: TGTGCCAGCAGGTCAATAGGTGGCTACGAGCAGTACTTC; CDR3aa: CASRSIGGYEQYF; d_gene: NA; abundance: many; j_gene: TRBJ2-7; v_gene: TRBV27
CDR3nt: TGTGCCAGCAGCTTAGACTACGCCTACAATGAGCAGTTCTTC; CDR3aa: CASSLDYAYNEQFF; d_gene: NA; abundance: few; j_gene: TRBJ2-1; v_gene: TRBV7-2
CDR3nt: TGTGCCAGCAGCGCCCTACAGCGGGGGGGCGGTATCGATGAGCAGTTCTTC; CDR3aa: CASSALQRGGGIDEQFF; d_gene: TRBD2; abundance: few; j_gene: TRBJ2-1; v_gene: TRBV7-3
CDR3nt: TGCAGCGTTGGCAATCTGGACACTGAAGCTTTCTTT; CDR3aa: CSVGNLDTEAFF; d_gene: NA; abundance: many; j_gene: TRBJ1-1; v_gene: TRBV29-1
CDR3nt: TGCAGTGCTCCCACAGGGGGCACCTTTGAAGCTTTCTTT; CDR3aa: CSAPTGGTFEAFF; d_gene: TRBD1; abundance: NA; j_gene: TRBJ1-1; v_gene: TRBV20-1
CDR3nt: TGTGCCAGCAGCCCCGGGCCAGGGTTCAATGAGCAGTTCTTC; CDR3aa: CASSPGPGFNEQFF; d_gene: NA; abundance: NA; j_gene: TRBJ2-1; v_gene: TRBV5-6
CDR3nt: TGTGCCAGCAGCCCCCATCCGCCTAGCGGGGCCTACCCTTGGCCATTTTTT; CDR3aa: CASSPHPPSGAYPWPFF; d_gene: TRBD2; abundance: many; j_gene: TRBJ2-3; v_gene: TRBV7-2
CDR3nt: TGTGCCATCAGTGAGGCTTCCGGGACAGGAGCCTACGAGCAGTACTTC; CDR3aa: CAISEASGTGAYEQYF; d_gene: TRBD1; abundance: once; j_gene: TRBJ2-7; v_gene: TRBV10-3
CDR3nt: TGTGCCAGCAGCCACATCCTGAAGGAGGCTGCCGGGTACACAGATACGCAGTATTTT; CDR3aa: CASSHILKEAAGYTDTQYF; d_gene: NA; abundance: NA; j_gene: TRBJ2-3; v_gene: TRBV25-1